These 14 T cell receptor beta chains were sequenced from one sample in a study of blood T cell repertoires in COVID-19. TCRdb's copy holds only in-frame clones and misses some; the assay was immunoSEQ multiplex PCR. This sample yields under 95,000 clones, of which 87% are seen a single time; roughly 6.8% belongs to the top ten. Sequences were obtained from peripheral blood. Receptor source: a woman aged 45-65 years with acute or convalescent COVID-19.

The chain has TRBV7-2 and TRBJ1-2, with 8 bases that match TRBD1. The germline gives CDR1 SGHTA, CDR2 FQGNSA. With V trimmed by 5 bases and J by 10 bases, 6 bases remained unmatched. The CDR3 totals 12 residues. CDR3 sequence reads: CASSLDREDYTF. The DNA for the CDR3 is TGTGCCAGCAGCCTGGACAGGGAGGACTACACCTTC.

V gene TRBV7-9 combines with J gene TRBJ2-1; 8 nucleotides line up with TRBD2. V was pared by 1 base and J by 1 base, with 9 bases of the junction left unmatched. Germline V gives CDR1 SEHNR, CDR2 FQNEAQ (reference sequence). The CDR3 runs to 18 residues. The DNA of the CDR3 is TGTGCCAGCAGCTTAGGCGATAGCGGGGTTCTGTCCTACAATGAGCAGTTCTTC. It specifies CASSLGDSGVLSYNEQFF.

This clone was counted a single time. The rearrangement uses TRBV30 and TRBJ1-5; D not resolved. The CDR3 covers 12 residues. V dropped 3 bases and J dropped 4 bases, with 7 bases sitting between them. The germline CDR1 and CDR2 sequences are GTSNPN and SVGIG (reference sequence). The CDR3 DNA follows: TGTGCCTGGAGGGTGCAGAATCAGCCCCAGCATTTT. Amino acids: CAWRVQNQPQHF.

This rearrangement joins TRBV21-1 to TRBJ2-7; the tabulated D call, TRBD2, remains unverified against the DNA. TRBV21-1 is a pseudogene. The CDR3 extends over 13 amino acids. CDR3 nucleotide sequence: TGTGCCAGCAGCATCCGTCGGGAGAACGAGCAGTACTTC. Its protein is CASSIRRENEQYF.

The V call is TRBV24-1, the J call TRBJ2-5, with TRBD2 matching over 7 bases. Per the germline V gene, CDR1 is KGHDR and CDR2 is SFDVKD. With V trimmed by 6 bases and J by 7 bases, 10 bases remained unmatched. The CDR3 spans 14 residues. This CDR3 is CATSMVGGLGTQYF. Here the CDR3 DNA reads TGTGCCACCAGTATGGTGGGAGGGCTAGGGACCCAGTACTTC.

The chain employs TRBV24-1 and TRBJ2-7; 9 bases line up with TRBD1. CDR1 and CDR2 from the germline V gene are KGHDR and SFDVKD. V was clipped by 3 bases and J by 7 bases; unmatched bases: 15. This CDR3 has 17 amino acids. The CDR3 sequence: CATSDPTPGQGPPEQYF. In DNA form, the CDR3 reads TGTGCCACCAGTGATCCTACGCCGGGACAGGGACCCCCTGAGCAGTACTTC.

The chain joins TRBV6-5 to TRBJ2-2; no clear D gene. The CDR3 has 15 residues. Trimming stripped 2 bases from V and 3 bases from J, with 10 bases between. Germline CDR1 is MNHEY and CDR2 is SVGAGI. CDR3 protein: CASSYGRAYTGELFF. DNA of the CDR3: TGTGCCAGCAGTTACGGGCGCGCCTACACCGGGGAGCTGTTTTTT.

The CDR3 bases are TGTGCCAGTAGTAGTCAACAGGGGGTAGGGTCCTACGAGCAGTACTTC. This codes for CASSSQQGVGSYEQYF. The chain is built from TRBV19 and TRBJ2-7, with 8 nucleotides matching TRBD1. Germline V gene data show CDR1 as LNHDA and CDR2 as SQIVND (reference sequence). CDR3 size: 16 residues. Unmatched junction bases numbered 9, after V lost 4 bases and J lost 1 base.

This chain connects TRBV5-4 to TRBJ2-1; 13 nucleotides align to TRBD2. Germline CDR1 and CDR2: SGHNT and YYREEE (reference sequence). The CDR3 covers 16 residues. After removal of 2 bases from V and 15 bases from J, the junction contained 14 bases not matched to a gene. CDR3 DNA sequence: TGTGCCAGCAGCTTCATTACTAGCGGGAGGGCCTATCCACGGTTCTTC. Protein sequence: CASSFITSGRAYPRFF. Supplemented by reference TRBV5-4 and TRBJ2-1, the full variable domain reads ETGVTQSPTHLIKTRGQQVTLRCSSQSGHNTVSWYQQALGQGPQFIFQYYREEENGRGNFPPRFSGLQFPNYSSELNVNALELDDSALYLCASSFITSGRAYPRFFGPGTRLTVL.

This clone was seen once. The V gene is TRBV25-1, the J gene TRBJ2-1; D is perhaps TRBD2 (5 bases). V was shortened by 2 bases and J by 0 bases, with 8 bases between the two germline ends. CDR3 length: 15 amino acids. From germline, CDR1 is MGHDK and CDR2 SYGVNS. Written as DNA, the CDR3 is TGTGCCAGCAGTGAAACGGGGAGCTCCTACAATGAGCAGTTCTTC. Translating it yields CASSETGSSYNEQFF.

This chain uses TRBV7-8 with TRBJ1-4, with 7 bases lining up with TRBD1. CDR1 is SGHVS and CDR2 is FQNEAQ in the germline V gene. The J segment lost 8 bases and the V segment lost 8 bases, leaving 11 bases of the junction unmatched. There are 14 residues in the CDR3. The DNA for the CDR3 is TGTGCCAGCGGCAAACAGGGGAGTGGAGAAAAACTGTTTTTT. This sequence encodes CASGKQGSGEKLFF.

The chain is built from TRBV7-8 and TRBJ1-1; weak D call: TRBD1 (5 bases). V was cut by 8 bases and J by 7 bases, with 20 bases left in between. CDR3 length: 14 residues. From germline, CDR1 is SGHVS and CDR2 FQNEAQ. The DNA for the CDR3 is TGTGCCAGCCAGCGTTTGGGGGGGACGAGTGAAGCTTTCTTT. This sequence encodes CASQRLGGTSEAFF.

The rearrangement joins TRBV2 to TRBJ1-5, with D tentatively TRBD1 (5 bases). The CDR3 covers 14 residues. The V end was cut by 6 bases, the J end by 6 bases, with 15 bases between. CDR1 and CDR2 (germline): SNHLY, FYNNEI. In DNA form, the CDR3 reads TGTGCCAGCAGCATTGGGACTGCCCTTCAGCCCCAGCATTTT. This gives the protein CASSIGTALQPQHF.

This chain links TRBV10-3 with TRBJ1-2; D might be TRBD1 (6 bases). This CDR3 has 16 amino acids. V was trimmed by 6 bases and J by 1 base, leaving 18 bases between them. Germline values: CDR1 ENHRY, CDR2 SYGVKD. The CDR3 DNA follows: TGTGCCATCAGCACACAGGGACTACACCTTAACTATGGCTACACCTTC. Translated: CAISTQGLHLNYGYTF.